One sample yielded the 16 T cell receptor beta chains listed below, sequenced in a study of T cells in Graves' hyperthyroidism and ophthalmopathy. The TCR beta CDR3 regions underwent amplification using RNA transcripts as the source. HTBI primers drove first-round RT-PCR of the TCR CDR3. One entry per CDR3 protein results from TCRdb running MiXCR on the multiplex PCR reads. This sample has fewer than 400,000 distinct CDR3 sequences, with about 15% found just once. Sequenced: blood. All receptors come from a man aged 30-40 years with Graves' hyperthyroidism.

This clonotype appeared many times. The V call is TRBV18, the J call TRBJ1-5, with D unresolved. Germline lookup yields CDR1 KGHSH and CDR2 LQKENI. There are 15 residues in the CDR3. Deletions cut 1 base from V and 5 bases from J, with 12 bases between. The CDR3 DNA is TGTGCCAGCTCACCACAAGAGTACCGGTATCAGCCCCAGCATTTT. Translated: CASSPQEYRYQPQHF.

Comments on this clonotype: The junction departs from the called germline gene at one end, perhaps through a read error. The chain employs TRBV7-7 and TRBJ2-1; no firm D call. The germline gives CDR1 SSHAT, CDR2 FNYEAQ (reference sequence). The CDR3 is made up of 15 amino acids. DNA of the CDR3: TGTGCTAGCAGCTCAACCACGACTCCCTACAATGAGCAGTTCTTC. Translation gives CASSSTTTPYNEQFF.

Turning to this clonotype: A much larger clonotype is one base distant, so this may be a read error. The CDR3 sequence is CASRHRGYAEASF. DNA of the CDR3: TGTGCCAGCAGACACCGGGGGTACGCTGAAGCTTCCTTT. This chain joins TRBV3-1 and TRBJ1-1; possibly TRBD1 for D (5 bases). Germline V gene sequence: CDR1 LGHDT, CDR2 YNNKEL (reference sequence). The CDR3 is 13 residues long.

This clonotype was found many times. V and J are TRBV7-2 and TRBJ1-1; 7 nucleotides line up with TRBD1. The CDR3 consists of 14 residues. V lost 2 bases and J lost 3; bases outside the gene matches: 3. Per the germline V gene, CDR1 is SGHTA and CDR2 is FQGNSA. CDR3 in DNA: TGTGCCAGCAGCTTACAGGGGGGGTACACTGAAGCTTTCTTT. This translates into CASSLQGGYTEAFF.

The rearrangement uses TRBV12-5 and TRBJ2-5; tentatively, D is TRBD2 (6 bases). Germline loops: CDR1 LGHNT, CDR2 FRNRAP. With 6 bases removed from V and 4 bases from J, the gap between germline ends came to 18 bases. The CDR3 totals 15 residues. DNA of the CDR3: TGTGCTAGTGGCCCCCCGGGACTGGCGGGAGAGACCCAGTACTTC. Its protein product is CASGPPGLAGETQYF. The variable domain in full, with the rest retrieved from reference TRBV12-5 and TRBJ2-5, is DARVTQTPRHKVTEMGQEVTMRCQPILGHNTVFWYRQTMMQGLELLAYFRNRAPLDDSGMPKDRFSAEMPDATLATLKIQPSEPRDSAVYFCASGPPGLAGETQYFGPGTRLLVL.

This clonotype was seen many times. The CDR3 loop reads CATSKGARETQYF. The CDR3 DNA reads as TGTGCCACCAGTAAGGGGGCTCGCGAGACCCAGTACTTC. The gene calls are TRBV24-1 and TRBJ2-5; 7 bases agree with TRBD1. Looked up from germline, CDR1 is KGHDR and CDR2 is SFDVKD. CDR3 length equals 13 residues. V gave up 6 bases and J gave up 5 bases; unmatched junction bases: 5.

This clonotype has a count of ten or more. J is TRBJ2-1 and V is TRBV20-1; D may be TRBD2 (5 bases). This CDR3 is built from 14 residues. Per germline, CDR1 DFQATT and CDR2 SNEGSKA (reference sequence). The V and J ends lost 1 base and 10 bases respectively, with 17 bases between them. CDR3 sequence (DNA): TGCAGTGCTAGAGGATATGGGCTAGCCGACGAGCAGTTCTTC. Its translation is CSARGYGLADEQFF.

This clonotype has a count of ten or more. This sequence joins TRBV9 and TRBJ2-7, with TRBD1 identical over 9 bases. The CDR3 sequence is 15 residues long. V was pared by 3 bases and J by 5 bases, with 9 bases of the junction left unmatched. CDR1 SGDLS and CDR2 YYNGEE come from the germline V gene. CDR3 residues: CASSAAGQGRNEQYF. The CDR3 coding sequence is TGTGCCAGCAGCGCCGCGGGACAGGGCCGCAACGAGCAGTACTTC.

Many counts were recorded for this clonotype. The gene calls are TRBV18 and TRBJ1-6; D call uncertain. Trimming pared 4 bases from V and 7 bases from J, leaving 14 bases between. The CDR3 covers 15 residues. Germline assignment: CDR1 KGHSH and CDR2 LQKENI. As DNA, the CDR3 is TGTGCCAGCTCACGCACACACGGACCGAATTCACCCCTCCACTTT. Translation: CASSRTHGPNSPLHF.

V gene TRBV13 combines with J gene TRBJ2-7; 7 bases align to TRBD1. The germline CDR1 and CDR2 sequences are PRHDT and FYEKMQ (reference sequence). This CDR3 has 16 residues. Germline trimming cut 4 bases from V and 1 base from J; bases unmatched to any gene: 10. CDR3 in DNA: TGTGCCAGCAGCTCCCCACAGGGGCAAATATCCTACGAGCAGTACTTC. As protein: CASSSPQGQISYEQYF. Drawing the rest from reference TRBV13 and TRBJ2-7, the complete variable domain is AAGVIQSPRHLIKEKRETATLKCYPIPRHDTVYWYQQGPGQDPQFLISFYEKMQSDKGSIPDRFSAQQFSDYHSELNMSSLELGDSALYFCASSSPQGQISYEQYFGPGTRLTVT.

This clonotype was picked up many times. V gene TRBV2 combines with J gene TRBJ2-1; the match to TRBD2 covers 14 bases. The CDR3 has 19 residues. The V gene end was trimmed by 5 bases and the J gene end by 2 bases; junction bases not matched to a gene: 11. Germline CDR1 reads SNHLY; CDR2 reads FYNNEI. The CDR3 here is CASSFSGTSGSRTYNEQFF. In DNA form, the CDR3 reads TGTGCCAGCAGTTTTTCCGGGACTAGCGGGAGTAGGACCTACAATGAGCAGTTCTTC.

The chain carries TRBV6-2 or TRBV6-3 and TRBJ2-7, with D unclear. This CDR3 spans 12 amino acids. V was clipped by 2 bases and J by 5 bases, with 7 bases between them. The germline V gene encodes CDR1 MNHEY and CDR2 SVGEGT. The CDR3 is CASSYNIHEQYF. CDR3 bases: TGTGCCAGCAGTTACAACATCCACGAGCAGTACTTC.

Ten or more counts support this clonotype. This chain joins TRBV24-1 and TRBJ2-2; D is unclear. CDR1 and CDR2 from the germline V gene are KGHDR and SFDVKD. V lost 3 bases to trimming and J lost 3 bases, with 10 bases between them. This CDR3 contains 15 residues. The CDR3 is CATSDRSRYTGELFF. The DNA for the CDR3 is TGTGCCACCAGTGATCGAAGCAGGTACACCGGGGAGCTGTTTTTT.

This clonotype was counted between two and nine times. V and J are TRBV7-9 and TRBJ1-1; D remains ambiguous. Germline V CDR1 and CDR2: SEHNR, FQNEAQ (reference sequence). The CDR3 loop spans 14 amino acids. V was pared by 5 bases and J by 4 bases, with 14 bases between. CDR3 coding DNA: TGTGCCAGCAGCGGCCATGGCGAGGGCACTGAAGCTTTCTTT. Amino acid sequence: CASSGHGEGTEAFF.

This chain links TRBV27 with TRBJ1-4; 7 nucleotides line up with TRBD1. Germline lookup yields CDR1 MNHEY and CDR2 SMNVEV (reference sequence). The trim removed 8 bases at V and 4 bases at J, leaving 4 bases unmatched. CDR3 length: 13 residues. CDR3 region: CASGGQINEKLFF. The CDR3 DNA sequence: TGTGCCAGCGGGGGACAGATTAATGAAAAACTGTTTTTT.

This clonotype was found a few times. J is TRBJ1-1 and V is TRBV7-3; D might be TRBD1 (5 bases). Germline values: CDR1 SGHTA, CDR2 FQGTGA. The CDR3 totals 13 residues. Between the trimmed V and J ends, which lost 0 bases and 6 bases, there was a span of 8 bases. CDR3 region: CASSLTVGAEAFF. Written as DNA, the CDR3 is TGTGCCAGCAGCTTAACGGTAGGGGCTGAAGCTTTCTTT.